This T cell receptor beta chain was recovered during a study of shared clonotypes between healthy human individuals. Per the original data handling: Sequence data from immunoSEQ were junction-only and lacked quality scores; consequently, filtering differed. Profiled with immunoSEQ multiplex PCR; TCRdb holds only in-frame clones, not every one. That table supplies the V and J calls and clone size; D and trimming were determined from the DNA. The sample lists approximately 1.4 million clones; approximately 98% were seen once. Comment on this clone: The antigen is not known.

Germline V gene lookup returns CDR1 SSHAT and CDR2 FNYEAQ (reference sequence). Deletions cut 10 bases from V and 6 bases from J, with 9 bases between. This CDR3 has 11 amino acids. Findings and limits, study-wide: Clonotype sharing levels among donors were expected to vary with sequencing depth.

The chain recombines TRBV7-7 with TRBJ2-2; weak D call: TRBD1 (5 bases). The TCR sequence derives from a man aged 25-45 years in good health. The sample comprised naive CD4+ T cells sorted from blood. Sample subset: CD45RA+ positively selected. CDR3 DNA sequence: TGTGCCACCCAGGGCCCCGGGGAGCTGTTTTTT. This sequence encodes CATQGPGELFF. Filled out from reference TRBV7-7 and TRBJ2-2, the complete variable domain reads GAGVSQSPRYKVTKRGQDVTLRCDPISSHATLYWYQQALGQGPEFLTYFNYEAQPDKSGLPSDRFSAERPEGSISTLTIQRTEQRDSAMYRCATQGPGELFFGEGSRLTVL.